The sample holds one count of the clone carrying this T cell receptor beta chain. The antigen remains undetermined. Clones were read by immunoSEQ multiplex PCR, and TCRdb kept only the in-frame ones, dropping some. The sample holds about 44,000 clones, around 80% seen once. The sample comes from a study of PD-L1 blockade in urothelial cancer. The overall study: Timepoints chosen for blood analysis were 3 weeks (second dose) and 6 weeks after treatment start.

Whole-study results and caveats: Greater 3-week expansion of tumor-associated blood clones was recorded for durable-benefit patients.

Material: PBMCs, obtained around atezolizumab (anti-PD-L1) treatment. This TCR derives from a man between 65 and 85 years old with urothelial cancer.

The DNA of the CDR3 is TGCGCCAGCAGCCAAGAGAGGCAGGGTAGCTATGAGCAGTTCTTC. Its translation: CASSQERQGSYEQFF. The chain employs TRBV4-3 and TRBJ2-1, with D perhaps TRBD1 (5 bases). The germline CDR1 and CDR2 sequences are LGHNA and YSLEER. Trimming removed 0 bases from V and 8 bases from J, with 14 bases in between. The CDR3 contains 15 residues.